This T cell receptor beta chain emerged from a study of Graves' ophthalmopathy and Graves' hyperthyroidism. Study conclusions and caveats: Most clonotypes expanded in thyroid above 0.001 frequency were present in blood too.

Comment on this clonotype: The antigen remains unidentified.

CDR1 and CDR2 from the germline V gene are SQVTM and ANQGSEA. Trimming cost V 8 bases and J 8 bases, with 15 bases left between them. The CDR3 runs to 11 residues. RNA transcripts were the template, and TCR beta CDR3 regions were amplified from them. First-round RT-PCR relied on HTBI primers, and a second-round multiplex PCR came next. MiXCR, applied by TCRdb to the multiplex PCR reads, yields one record per CDR3 protein. The table includes roughly 1.1 million distinct CDR3 sequences, 35% to 45% detected once. The sequenced sample was peripheral blood or thyroid tissue (not recorded which). The origin of this receptor is an adult man with Graves' hyperthyroidism. The chain is built from TRBV29-1 and TRBJ1-2; D remains unclear. This chain's CDR3 is CSLATGSGYTF. CDR3 nucleotides: TGCAGCTTGGCTACGGGCTCGGGCTACACCTTC.